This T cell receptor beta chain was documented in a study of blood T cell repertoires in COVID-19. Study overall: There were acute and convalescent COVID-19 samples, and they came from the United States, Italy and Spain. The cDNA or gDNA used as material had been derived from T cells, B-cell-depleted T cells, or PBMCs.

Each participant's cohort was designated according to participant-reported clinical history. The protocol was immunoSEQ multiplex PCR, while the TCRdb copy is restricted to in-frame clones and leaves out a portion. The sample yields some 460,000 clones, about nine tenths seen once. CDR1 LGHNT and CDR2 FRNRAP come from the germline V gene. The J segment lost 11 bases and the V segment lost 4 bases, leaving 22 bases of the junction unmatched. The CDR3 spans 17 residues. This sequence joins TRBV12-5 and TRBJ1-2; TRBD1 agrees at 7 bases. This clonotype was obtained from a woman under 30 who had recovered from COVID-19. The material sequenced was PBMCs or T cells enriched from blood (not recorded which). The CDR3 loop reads CASGYPLGRSTGQRYTF. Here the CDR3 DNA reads TGTGCTAGTGGTTACCCCCTCGGACGTTCGACAGGGCAGCGATACACCTTC. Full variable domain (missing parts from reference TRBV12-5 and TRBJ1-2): DARVTQTPRHKVTEMGQEVTMRCQPILGHNTVFWYRQTMMQGLELLAYFRNRAPLDDSGMPKDRFSAEMPDATLATLKIQPSEPRDSAVYFCASGYPLGRSTGQRYTFGSGTRLTVV.